A single sample gave rise to the 21 T cell receptor beta chains below, sequenced in a study of vaccination and CD4 T cells after COVID-19. The treatment: roughly 10-day PBMC culture with coronavirus spike peptide pools or control peptides (ViraFEST assay). Cultured CD4+ T cell DNA was sequenced using the Oncomine TCR Beta short-read assay. TCRdb redid the calling of the PCR reads with MiXCR, one entry per CDR3 protein. The table records around 1,700 distinct CDR3 sequences, about 74% of them present only once. Their target antigens are unknown. The sample here was CD4+ T cells from blood, cultured in vitro, taken after SARS-CoV-2 vaccination. The receptors were gathered from a human donor who had recovered from COVID-19.

V gene TRBV6-1 combines with J gene TRBJ1-3; 7 nucleotides agree with TRBD1. V dropped 6 bases and J dropped 0; count of bases not matched to a gene: 5. The CDR3 consists of 15 residues. Germline CDR1 reads MNHNS; CDR2 reads SASEGT. CDR3 residues: CASRHRDSSGNTIYF. Here the CDR3 DNA reads TGTGCCAGCAGACACCGGGACAGCTCTGGAAACACCATATATTTT.

The CDR3 region is CASSTSTGTEAFF. For the CDR3, the DNA is TGTGCCAGTAGTACTTCGACAGGGACTGAAGCTTTCTTT. The rearrangement joins TRBV19 to TRBJ1-1, with 7 bases fitting TRBD1. V dropped 4 bases and J dropped 5; count of bases not matched to a gene: 4. The V gene's germline CDR1 is LNHDA and CDR2 SQIVND (reference sequence). The CDR3 length is 13 residues.

This clonotype is termed hyperexpanded. V usage is TRBV20-1 and J usage is TRBJ2-1; 13 bases are a match to TRBD2. Germline trimming cut 7 bases from V and 7 bases from J; bases unmatched to any gene: 1. The germline CDR1 and CDR2 sequences are DFQATT and SNEGSKA (reference sequence). This CDR3 region has 12 residues. CDR3 amino acids: CSETSGRNEQFF. DNA for the CDR3: TGCAGTGAGACTAGCGGGAGGAATGAGCAGTTCTTC.

This clonotype has just a few counts. The gene calls are TRBV6-1 and TRBJ2-7; TRBD2 aligns across 12 bases. The ends lost 2 bases at V and 2 bases at J; junction bases unmatched: 1. The CDR3 length is 15 residues. The germline V gene encodes CDR1 MNHNS and CDR2 SASEGT. The CDR3 protein is CASSERTSGTYEQYF. CDR3 DNA: TGTGCCAGCAGTGAACGGACTAGCGGGACCTACGAGCAGTACTTC.

This chain uses TRBV5-1 with TRBJ2-3; D gene unclear. V was cut by 4 bases and J by 0 bases, with 12 bases left in between. The CDR3 sequence is 15 residues long. Per the germline V gene, CDR1 is SGHRS and CDR2 is YFSETQ. The CDR3 reads CASSTGGVSTDTQYF. CDR3 bases: TGCGCCAGCAGCACCGGTGGGGTTAGCACAGATACGCAGTATTTT. The variable domain in full, with the rest retrieved from reference TRBV5-1 and TRBJ2-3, is KAGVTQTPRYLIKTRGQQVTLSCSPISGHRSVSWYQQTPGQGLQFLFEYFSETQRNKGNFPGRFSGRQFSNSRSEMNVSTLELGDSALYLCASSTGGVSTDTQYFGPGTRLTVL.

Points on this clonotype: Mismatch with germline at one junction end may stem from a read error. The V call is TRBV7-7, the J call TRBJ2-1; 10 bases map to TRBD2. CDR1 is SSHAT and CDR2 is FNYEAQ in the germline V gene (reference sequence). The CDR3 is 15 residues long. DNA of the CDR3: TGTGCTAGCAGCTTAGCACTAGCGGGGAGGAATGAGCAGTTCTTC. It is translated as CASSLALAGRNEQFF.

This sequence joins TRBV27 and TRBJ2-1, with 8 bases lining up with TRBD1. Trimming removed 2 bases from V and 0 bases from J; junction bases left unmatched: 3. This CDR3 region has 16 residues. The germline V gene has CDR1 MNHEY and CDR2 SMNVEV (reference sequence). Here the CDR3 DNA reads TGTGCCAGCAGTTTACAGGGGGCAGTCTCCTACAATGAGCAGTTCTTC. Translating gives CASSLQGAVSYNEQFF.

The sample holds one count of this clonotype. CDR3 sequence (DNA): TGTGCCAGCAGTCGAGCAGGGACCCTCAATCAGCCCCAGCATTTT. Translation gives CASSRAGTLNQPQHF. The chain has TRBV28 and TRBJ1-5, with D maybe TRBD1 (5 bases). V lost 5 bases and J lost 3, with 14 bases in between. Per germline, CDR1 MDHEN and CDR2 SYDVKM. The CDR3 sequence is 15 residues long.

The rearrangement uses TRBV11-2 and TRBJ1-2; tentative D call: TRBD1 (6 bases). The germline CDR1 and CDR2 sequences are SGHAT and FQNNGV. CDR3 length: 15 residues. Trimming took 5 bases from V and 7 from J, leaving 20 bases between them. The CDR3 nucleotides are TGTGCCAGCAGCCCATTTCGGGACACCGCTTTTGGCTACACCTTC. Translation gives CASSPFRDTAFGYTF.

The gene calls are TRBV4-1 and TRBJ2-2, with D uncertain. V lost 1 base, J lost 2 bases, and 14 bases lay in between. The CDR3 is made up of 17 amino acids. Germline assignment: CDR1 MGHRA and CDR2 YSYEKL. CDR3 coding DNA: TGCGCCAGCAGCCAAGGGGCTATGTGGTTAAACACCGGGGAGCTGTTTTTT. Its translation is CASSQGAMWLNTGELFF.

This chain uses TRBV19 with TRBJ2-1; 8 bases fit TRBD2. The CDR3 extends over 17 amino acids. V shed 3 bases and J 7 bases; nucleotides not matched to a gene: 14. Per germline, CDR1 LNHDA and CDR2 SQIVND (reference sequence). CDR3 sequence: CASSISGGGTLTNEQFF. CDR3 sequence (DNA): TGTGCCAGTAGTATCTCCGGGGGGGGTACCCTTACAAATGAGCAGTTCTTC. The entire variable domain, with the rest obtained from reference TRBV19 and TRBJ2-1, is as follows: DGGITQSPKYLFRKEGQNVTLSCEQNLNHDAMYWYRQDPGQGLRLIYYSQIVNDFQKGDIAEGYSVSREKKESFPLTVTSAQKNPTAFYLCASSISGGGTLTNEQFFGPGTRLTVL.

The chain combines TRBV2 with TRBJ2-3, with 9 positions matching TRBD1. Germline V gene lookup returns CDR1 SNHLY and CDR2 FYNNEI. V lost 3 bases to trimming and J lost 0 bases; unmatched junction nucleotides: 1. The CDR3 totals 15 residues. The CDR3 DNA sequence: TGTGCCAGCAGTGAGGACAGGGGCAGCACAGATACGCAGTATTTT. Translation gives CASSEDRGSTDTQYF.

The V gene is TRBV2, the J gene TRBJ2-5; D is unresolved. V was cut by 0 bases and J by 5 bases, with 4 bases left in between. The CDR3 covers 12 residues. Per the germline V gene, CDR1 is SNHLY and CDR2 is FYNNEI. CDR3 amino acids: CASSEAVETQYF. The CDR3 DNA reads TGTGCCAGCAGTGAAGCTGTGGAGACCCAGTACTTC.

The genes are TRBV7-9 and TRBJ2-5, with 7 bases fitting TRBD1. Germline V gene data show CDR1 as SEHNR and CDR2 as FQNEAQ (reference sequence). V shed 3 bases and J 6 bases; nucleotides not matched to a gene: 16. The CDR3 has 17 residues. The CDR3 spells CASSFTPTGTVLKTQYF. DNA of the CDR3: TGTGCCAGCAGCTTTACCCCAACCGGGACAGTCCTGAAGACCCAGTACTTC.

The chain links TRBV27 to TRBJ1-3; the D is unclear. CDR1 and CDR2 (germline): MNHEY, SMNVEV (reference sequence). V lost 1 base, J lost 3 bases, and 10 bases lay in between. The CDR3 is 15 amino acids. CDR3 DNA: TGTGCCAGCAGTTTATTTTTGGGTAATGGAAACACCATATATTTT. It specifies CASSLFLGNGNTIYF.

The chain recombines TRBV7-2 with TRBJ1-5; a weak D match, TRBD1 (6 bases). The CDR3 consists of 16 residues. V gave up 0 bases and J gave up 2 bases, with 11 bases separating them. Germline CDR1 and CDR2: SGHTA and FQGNSA. The chain's CDR3 is CASSLALQGRNQPQHF. The CDR3 DNA follows: TGTGCCAGCAGCTTAGCGCTACAGGGACGCAATCAGCCCCAGCATTTT.

This clonotype has a handful of counts. The chain recombines TRBV27 with TRBJ1-2, with D maybe TRBD1 (6 bases). Trimming took 2 bases from V and 4 from J, leaving 14 bases between them. This CDR3 contains 15 residues. CDR1 MNHEY and CDR2 SMNVEV come from the germline V gene (reference sequence). The CDR3 nucleotides read TGTGCCAGCAGTTTAAAGGCAGGGGCTATCTATGGCTACACCTTC. Translation gives CASSLKAGAIYGYTF.

This clonotype was seen only a few times. This chain connects TRBV19 to TRBJ2-2; D is unclear. The CDR3 contains 12 residues. Germline assignment: CDR1 LNHDA and CDR2 SQIVND (reference sequence). Between the trimmed V and J ends, which lost 3 bases and 7 bases, there was a span of 6 bases. CDR3 region: CASSILGGELFF. In DNA form, the CDR3 reads TGTGCCAGTAGTATTTTGGGCGGGGAGCTGTTTTTT. The variable domain in full, with the rest retrieved from reference TRBV19 and TRBJ2-2, is DGGITQSPKYLFRKEGQNVTLSCEQNLNHDAMYWYRQDPGQGLRLIYYSQIVNDFQKGDIAEGYSVSREKKESFPLTVTSAQKNPTAFYLCASSILGGELFFGEGSRLTVL.

J is TRBJ2-3 and V is TRBV6-1; 15 positions agree with TRBD2. The V and J ends lost 1 base and 7 bases, in that order; junction bases with no gene match: 9. The CDR3 has 18 amino acids. Germline-derived CDR1 and CDR2 are MNHNS and SASEGT. The DNA for the CDR3 is TGTGCCAGCAGTGAAGGGACTAGCGGGAGGGCCCATACAAATACGCAGTATTTT. Translated, it gives CASSEGTSGRAHTNTQYF.

The chain uses TRBV28 and TRBJ1-2, with 8 bases matching TRBD1. J was trimmed by 8 bases and V by 5 bases; bases with no gene match: 10. The germline V gene has CDR1 MDHEN and CDR2 SYDVKM. The CDR3 extends over 14 amino acids. CDR3 sequence: CASSPPGGGGGYTF. DNA for the CDR3: TGTGCCAGCAGTCCCCCAGGGGGCGGTGGAGGCTACACCTTC.

Turning to this clonotype: One end of the junction is discordant with germline, which a read error may explain. This chain connects TRBV27 to TRBJ1-2; tentatively, D is TRBD1 (5 bases). Germline lookup yields CDR1 MNHEY and CDR2 SMNVEV (reference sequence). There are 14 residues in the CDR3. This CDR3 reads CASSLSPRVDGYTF. CDR3 in DNA: TGCGCCAGCAGTTTATCTCCCAGGGTGGATGGCTACACCTTC.